This T cell receptor beta chain was recorded in a study of T cell changes during pregnancy in multiple sclerosis. The assay was immunoSEQ multiplex PCR, and TCRdb's table has in-frame clones only and misses some. The sample contains tens of thousands of clones, about nine tenths of which appear only once. V gave up 6 bases and J gave up 5 bases, with 14 bases separating them. The CDR3 is made up of 13 amino acids. Per germline, CDR1 MDHEN and CDR2 SYDVKM. The material sequenced was peripheral blood, taken in the second trimester of pregnancy. V is TRBV28 and J is TRBJ2-7, with D maybe TRBD1 (7 bases). This clonotype was sampled from a female donor in good health, enrolled as a control in a pregnancy study. The chain's CDR3 is CASSETGRNEQYF. The CDR3, as DNA: TGTGCCAGCAGCGAGACAGGGAGGAACGAGCAGTACTTC.